Below are 26 T cell receptor beta chains sequenced from a single sample in a study of breast tumors, draining lymph nodes, adjacent tissues. TCRdb called the multiplex PCR reads again in MiXCR, with one record for every CDR3 protein. Of 150,000 to 200,000 distinct CDR3 sequences listed, about 30% are singletons. Breast cancer patients provided tissue from their axillary draining lymph nodes. The source material was axillary lymph node tissue. The source of these receptors is a female donor with breast cancer. Some clones in this sample may be carry-over from other donors' samples.

Comments on this clonotype: With a much larger clone just one base away, this may be a read error. V usage is TRBV6-5 and J usage is TRBJ2-7; the D gene is possibly TRBD1 (5 bases). The CDR3 loop spans 14 amino acids. Germline V gives CDR1 MNHEY, CDR2 SVGAGI. The CDR3 reads CASSHSQGTREQYF. CDR3 coding DNA: TGTGCCAGCAGTCACTCCCAGGGCACAAGAGAGCAGTACTTC.

The chain joins TRBV5-6 to TRBJ1-2; D gene uncertain. The germline gives CDR1 SGHDT, CDR2 YYEEEE. This CDR3 has 16 residues. V was trimmed by 5 bases and J by 4 bases, leaving 21 bases between them. The chain's CDR3 is CASRVGDPGSGYGYTF. CDR3 DNA sequence: TGTGCCAGCAGAGTAGGCGACCCGGGCTCGGGCTATGGCTACACCTTC.

The chain uses TRBV2 and TRBJ1-1; D remains unclear. This CDR3 region has 11 residues. Trimming shortened V by 1 base and J by 10 bases, and 7 bases separated the two germline ends. Looked up from germline, CDR1 is SNHLY and CDR2 is FYNNEI. The CDR3 protein is CASSEEGRAFF. The CDR3 DNA is TGTGCCAGCAGTGAAGAGGGTAGAGCTTTCTTT.

This sequence joins TRBV20-1 and TRBJ1-5, with 8 positions matching TRBD1. CDR1 and CDR2 from the germline V gene are DFQATT and SNEGSKA (reference sequence). V dropped 2 bases and J dropped 0; count of bases not matched to a gene: 6. The CDR3 contains 16 residues. The CDR3 reads CSARKDRVHSNQPQHF. Here the CDR3 DNA reads TGCAGTGCTAGAAAGGACAGGGTTCATAGCAATCAGCCCCAGCATTTT.

This clonotype was seen many times. The chain uses TRBV12-5 and TRBJ2-7, with D possibly being TRBD1 (6 bases). Germline-derived CDR1 and CDR2 are LGHNT and FRNRAP. This CDR3 comprises 14 residues. Trimming removed 5 bases at V and 3 bases at J, with 14 bases between. CDR3 residues: CASGGLDRIYEQYF. The CDR3 nucleotides are TGTGCTAGTGGTGGGTTAGACAGGATCTACGAGCAGTACTTC.

In its sample, this clonotype was seen many times. The J gene is TRBJ2-1, the V gene TRBV5-1, with D perhaps matching TRBD2 (5 bases). Germline V gene data show CDR1 as SGHRS and CDR2 as YFSETQ. The CDR3 runs to 16 residues. The V end was cut by 0 bases, the J end by 5 bases, with 15 bases between. For the CDR3, the DNA is TGCGCCAGCAGCTTGGAGTCTAGCATACTAAACAATGAGCAGTTCTTC. Protein: CASSLESSILNNEQFF. Variable domain in full (rest from reference TRBV5-1 and TRBJ2-1): KAGVTQTPRYLIKTRGQQVTLSCSPISGHRSVSWYQQTPGQGLQFLFEYFSETQRNKGNFPGRFSGRQFSNSRSEMNVSTLELGDSALYLCASSLESSILNNEQFFGPGTRLTVL.

V and J are TRBV7-8 and TRBJ2-7; 7 bases line up with TRBD1. Germline assignment: CDR1 SGHVS and CDR2 FQNEAQ. V lost 0 bases and J lost 6; bases outside the gene matches: 14. The CDR3 spans 17 residues. The CDR3 DNA is TGTGCCAGCAGCTTAGCTCGCAGTGCCATATACAGGGGCGAGCAGTACTTC. It yields the protein CASSLARSAIYRGEQYF.

This clonotype was recorded many times. The V call is TRBV19, the J call TRBJ2-1, with D unresolved. The CDR3 has 13 amino acids. Germline loops: CDR1 LNHDA, CDR2 SQIVND (reference sequence). V was cut by 7 bases and J by 0 bases, with 7 bases left in between. This CDR3 is CASTFSSYNEQFF. Written as DNA, the CDR3 is TGTGCCAGTACCTTCAGCTCCTACAATGAGCAGTTCTTC. The variable domain in full, completed from reference TRBV19 and TRBJ2-1, reads DGGITQSPKYLFRKEGQNVTLSCEQNLNHDAMYWYRQDPGQGLRLIYYSQIVNDFQKGDIAEGYSVSREKKESFPLTVTSAQKNPTAFYLCASTFSSYNEQFFGPGTRLTVL.

The V and J genes are TRBV11-1 and TRBJ2-7; D may be TRBD1 (6 bases). The CDR3 runs to 14 residues. Trimming removed 2 bases from V and 1 base from J, with 9 bases in between. From germline, CDR1 is SGHAT and CDR2 FQDESV (reference sequence). DNA of the CDR3: TGTGCCAGCAGCTTAAGAACAGGGTCCTACGAGCAGTACTTC. As protein: CASSLRTGSYEQYF.

This clonotype appeared many times. The gene calls are TRBV9 and TRBJ2-7; D tentatively reads TRBD1 or TRBD2 (6 bases each). The V and J ends lost 0 bases and 5 bases respectively, with 18 bases between them. The CDR3 sequence is 16 residues long. Germline V gives CDR1 SGDLS, CDR2 YYNGEE. The chain's CDR3 is CASSVEGGRGQNEQYF. In nucleotides, the CDR3 is TGTGCCAGCAGCGTAGAGGGGGGAAGGGGCCAAAACGAGCAGTACTTC.

The chain is built from TRBV19 and TRBJ2-5; 9 bases align to TRBD1. The CDR3 loop spans 14 amino acids. Germline assignment: CDR1 LNHDA and CDR2 SQIVND (reference sequence). With V trimmed by 6 bases and J by 2 bases, 4 bases remained unmatched. CDR3 residues: CASRDDRGQETQYF. The DNA for the CDR3 is TGTGCCAGTAGGGATGACAGGGGGCAAGAGACCCAGTACTTC.

This clonotype was recorded at least ten times. V gene TRBV5-6 combines with J gene TRBJ2-7, with unresolved D. The CDR3 runs 13 residues. Between the trimmed V and J ends, which lost 4 bases and 2 bases, there was a span of 10 bases. The germline CDR1 and CDR2 sequences are SGHDT and YYEEEE. In DNA form, the CDR3 reads TGTGCCAGCAGCCTCGACACTACCTACGAGCAGTACTTC. Its translation is CASSLDTTYEQYF.

The chain couples TRBV2 to TRBJ2-5; no reliable D call. The V gene's germline CDR1 is SNHLY and CDR2 FYNNEI. CDR3 length equals 15 residues. Trimming pared 4 bases from V and 8 bases from J, leaving 20 bases between. This CDR3 is CASSVLGSNQGTQYF. The CDR3 DNA sequence: TGTGCCAGCAGTGTCCTAGGTTCTAACCAAGGTACCCAGTACTTC.

This clonotype was seen repeatedly, ten times or more. The chain links TRBV18 to TRBJ2-5; D remains unclear. Germline-derived CDR1 and CDR2 are KGHSH and LQKENI. The CDR3 runs to 12 residues. Trimming stripped 3 bases from V and 1 base from J, with 3 bases between. The CDR3 sequence: CASSPGQETQYF. CDR3 sequence (DNA): TGTGCCAGCTCACCCGGCCAAGAGACCCAGTACTTC.

With respect to this clonotype: Possible read error: a much larger clone is one base away. V is TRBV20-1 and J is TRBJ1-1, with a tentative D call TRBD1 (6 bases). V lost 4 bases to trimming and J lost 4 bases, with 19 bases between them. Germline V CDR1 and CDR2: DFQATT, SNEGSKA (reference sequence). This CDR3 is built from 15 residues. The CDR3: CSATRDTIMTTEAFF. The DNA for the CDR3 is TGCAGTGCTACTCGGGACACCATAATGACCACTGAAGCTTTCTTT.

Comments on this clonotype: This may be a read error, as it is one base from a much larger clone. V gene TRBV25-1 combines with J gene TRBJ2-1; 10 bases are shared with TRBD2. J gave up 7 bases and V 6 bases, and 9 bases lay outside the gene matches. Germline loops: CDR1 MGHDK, CDR2 SYGVNS. This CDR3 region has 15 residues. CDR3 amino acids: CASSISGGGQNEQFF. CDR3 coding DNA: TGTGCCAGCAGCATAAGCGGGGGGGGGCAAAATGAGCAGTTCTTC.

V and J are TRBV6-2 or TRBV6-3 and TRBJ1-2; D ambiguous. From germline, CDR1 is MNHEY and CDR2 SVGEGT. The V gene lost 2 bases and the J gene lost 4 bases, with 8 bases spanning the gap. The CDR3 loop spans 13 amino acids. This CDR3 reads CASSYGTLYGYTF. In nucleotides, the CDR3 is TGTGCCAGCAGTTACGGAACCCTCTATGGCTACACCTTC.

This chain connects TRBV20-1 to TRBJ2-5, with 12 bases aligning to TRBD2. V dropped 7 bases and J dropped 2; count of bases not matched to a gene: 17. The CDR3 spans 18 residues. Germline CDR1 reads DFQATT; CDR2 reads SNEGSKA (reference sequence). The CDR3 DNA sequence: TGCAGTGGCCCAATATCCCTTTCGGGACTAGCGGGTCAAGAGACCCAGTACTTC. Translation gives CSGPISLSGLAGQETQYF.

This clonotype was seen only a few times. A single base separates this from a much larger clone, so it may be a read error. The chain combines TRBV7-9 with TRBJ2-7, with D perhaps matching TRBD1 (7 bases). CDR1 and CDR2 (germline): SEHNR, FQNEAQ (reference sequence). This CDR3 contains 15 residues. CDR3 in DNA: TGTGCCAGCAGCCTAGCCAGGGGGGTGATATACGAGCAGCACTTC. Protein product: CASSLARGVIYEQHF.

Comment on this clonotype: Sequence at one end of the junction differs from germline and may be a read error. This rearrangement joins TRBV25-1 to TRBJ1-2; perhaps TRBD1 as D (6 bases). Germline V gene sequence: CDR1 MGHDK, CDR2 SYGVNS. This CDR3 comprises 17 residues. The CDR3 here is CASSEQDIGGRSYGYTF. The CDR3 DNA reads as TGTGCCAGCAGTGAACAGGACATCGGGGGCAGAAGCTATGGTTACACCTTC.

The genes are TRBV6-1 and TRBJ1-5, with a possible D match to TRBD1 (6 bases). This CDR3 is 14 amino acids long. Germline V lookup: CDR1 MNHNS, CDR2 SASEGT. V lost 6 bases to trimming and J lost 11 bases, with 20 bases between them. This CDR3 is CASRFGGLQETQHF. The CDR3, as DNA: TGTGCCAGCAGGTTCGGGGGGCTCCAAGAGACCCAGCATTTT.

The rearrangement uses TRBV9 and TRBJ2-5; 14 bases fit TRBD2. With V trimmed by 0 bases and J by 4 bases, 2 bases remained unmatched. CDR3 length: 16 residues. CDR1 is SGDLS and CDR2 is YYNGEE in the germline V gene. The CDR3 DNA sequence: TGTGCCAGCAGCGTAGGGACTAGCGGGGGGACAGAGACCCAGTACTTC. This encodes CASSVGTSGGTETQYF. Full variable domain (rest looked up from reference TRBV9 and TRBJ2-5): DSGVTQTPKHLITATGQRVTLRCSPRSGDLSVYWYQQSLDQGLQFLIQYYNGEERAKGNILERFSAQQFPDLHSELNLSSLELGDSALYFCASSVGTSGGTETQYFGPGTRLLVL.

The rearrangement joins TRBV2 to TRBJ1-6; D call uncertain. The CDR3 consists of 13 residues. V was trimmed by 5 bases and J by 13 bases, leaving 15 bases between them. Germline values: CDR1 SNHLY, CDR2 FYNNEI. CDR3 protein: CASSSGVNQPLHF. The CDR3, as DNA: TGTGCCAGCAGTAGCGGGGTCAATCAGCCCCTCCACTTT.

As concerns this clonotype: This may be a read error: a much more frequent sequence differs by one nucleotide. The rearrangement links TRBV18 to TRBJ2-5, with D maybe TRBD2 (5 bases). The germline V and J ends were trimmed by 8 bases and 3 bases, with 16 bases remaining between them. The CDR3 is 14 residues long. CDR1 KGHSH and CDR2 LQKENI come from the germline V gene. As DNA, the CDR3 is TGTGCCAGCCCACGGGAAGGGAGAGAAGAGACCCAGTACTTC. It translates to CASPREGREETQYF. The full variable domain, its missing parts supplied by reference TRBV18 and TRBJ2-5, is NAGVMQNPRHLVRRRGQEARLRCSPMKGHSHVYWYRQLPEEGLKFMVYLQKENIIDESGMPKERFSAEFPKEGPSILRIQQVVRGDSAAYFCASPREGREETQYFGPGTRLLVL.

This chain joins TRBV27 and TRBJ2-5, with TRBD1 matching 8 bases. Unmatched junction bases numbered 4, after V lost 6 bases and J lost 4 bases. This CDR3 is built from 13 residues. The germline gives CDR1 MNHEY, CDR2 SMNVEV (reference sequence). The CDR3 spells CASRQGGGETQYF. The CDR3 region has the DNA TGTGCCAGCAGACAGGGGGGAGGAGAGACCCAGTACTTC.

This clonotype appeared a few times. V gene TRBV2 combines with J gene TRBJ1-1; D remains unclear. There are 12 residues in the CDR3. Germline CDR1 SNHLY, CDR2 FYNNEI. V lost 4 bases, J lost 3 bases, and 6 bases lay in between. CDR3 nucleotide sequence: TGTGCCAGCAGTGGGACTGACACTGAAGCTTTCTTT. This translates into CASSGTDTEAFF.